This T cell receptor (beta chain) is from a study of cytomegalovirus exposure and HLA in healthy donors. The data were produced by immunoSEQ multiplex PCR, yet TCRdb's version contains in-frame clones alone and is incomplete. The sample yields fewer than 250,000 clones, around 90% seen once. Notes on this clone: Its specificity is not known.

V lost 5 bases, J lost 5 bases, and 9 bases stayed unmatched. The CDR3 totals 14 residues. Per germline, CDR1 LNHDA and CDR2 SQIVND (reference sequence). It was the approximately 130-subject validation cohort, separate from the approximately 620-subject first cohort, to which the donors belonged. Study-wide points: There were a few CMV-associated chains whose specificity for CMV antigens was confirmed in vitro. Listed as cytomegalovirus-associated were 150 or so TCR beta chains.

The sequenced sample consisted of PBMCs. The chain joins TRBV19 to TRBJ2-7; 7 bases fit TRBD1. The sequence derives from a woman aged 18-30 years in good health and CMV-seropositive. CDR3 amino acids: CASSLGQDYNEQYF. The CDR3 bases are TGTGCCAGTAGTCTCGGACAGGATTATAACGAGCAGTACTTC.